This paragraph reports one T cell receptor beta chain. What it binds is unknown. This CDR3 is built from 14 residues. V was trimmed by 4 bases and J by 4 bases, leaving 14 bases between them. The germline V gene has CDR1 SGHRS and CDR2 YFSETQ. The data were obtained in a study of T-cell memory formation after mild COVID-19. Study-level background: The study found TCR clusters largely donor specific. General observations from the study: Whereas later expanders leaned CD4+, clones contracting day 15 to 85 showed a balanced CD4/CD8 makeup. The finding that pre-infection memory included some responding clones suggested that cross-reactive memory joined.

TCRalpha and TCRbeta libraries used 5'RACE with constant-segment primers and UMIs. Via MiXCR, TCRdb re-called the 5' RACE reads, giving one row per CDR3 protein. Here the sample spans fewer than 200,000 distinct CDR3 sequences, 10% to 15% being singletons. This clonotype was sampled from a man in his late teens or twenties who had mild COVID-19 (a few samples of this study predate the infection). Cell type and time point are not known. The sequenced sample was PBMCs or a T cell subset sorted from them (not recorded which). The chain uses TRBV5-1 and TRBJ2-5, with a tentative D call TRBD2 (6 bases). The CDR3 sequence is CASSIGTRRETQYF. CDR3 in DNA: TGCGCCAGCAGCATCGGGACTCGGCGAGAGACCCAGTACTTC. The whole variable domain, filled in from reference TRBV5-1 and TRBJ2-5, reads KAGVTQTPRYLIKTRGQQVTLSCSPISGHRSVSWYQQTPGQGLQFLFEYFSETQRNKGNFPGRFSGRQFSNSRSEMNVSTLELGDSALYLCASSIGTRRETQYFGPGTRLLVL.